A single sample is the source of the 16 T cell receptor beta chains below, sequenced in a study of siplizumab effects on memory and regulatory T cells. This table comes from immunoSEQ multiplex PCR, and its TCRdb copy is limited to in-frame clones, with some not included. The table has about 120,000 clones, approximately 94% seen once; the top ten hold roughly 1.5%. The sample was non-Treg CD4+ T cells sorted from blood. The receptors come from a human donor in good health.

DNA for the CDR3: TGTGCCAGCCAGAGAAGCACAGATACGCAGTATTTT. Translated, it gives CASQRSTDTQYF. The J gene is TRBJ2-3, the V gene TRBV18, with D hard to call. Deletions cut 8 bases from V and 0 bases from J, with 6 bases between. CDR3 length: 12 amino acids. Germline lookup yields CDR1 KGHSH and CDR2 LQKENI.

This CDR3 is CASSRTGKTNEKLFF. The DNA for the CDR3 is TGTGCCAGCAGCCGGACAGGGAAGACTAATGAAAAACTGTTTTTT. This chain uses TRBV5-5 with TRBJ1-4; 8 positions agree with TRBD1. This CDR3 comprises 15 residues. Trimming removed 4 bases from V and 2 bases from J; junction bases left unmatched: 4. Germline assignment: CDR1 SGHKS and CDR2 YYEKEE (reference sequence).

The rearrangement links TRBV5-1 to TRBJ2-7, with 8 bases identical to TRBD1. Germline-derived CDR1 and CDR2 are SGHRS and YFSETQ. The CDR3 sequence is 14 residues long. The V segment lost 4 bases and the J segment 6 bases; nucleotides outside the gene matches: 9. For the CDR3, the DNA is TGCGCCAGCAGCCTTATTCTTCAGGGGGCCGAGCAGTACTTC. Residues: CASSLILQGAEQYF.

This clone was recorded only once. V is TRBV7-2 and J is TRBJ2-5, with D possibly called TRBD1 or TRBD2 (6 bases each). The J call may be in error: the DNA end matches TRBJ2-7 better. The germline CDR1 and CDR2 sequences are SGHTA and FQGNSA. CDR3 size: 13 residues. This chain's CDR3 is CASGVAKGGEQYF. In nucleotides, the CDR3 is TGTGCCAGCGGAGTGGCGAAGGGGGGCGAGCAGTACTTC.

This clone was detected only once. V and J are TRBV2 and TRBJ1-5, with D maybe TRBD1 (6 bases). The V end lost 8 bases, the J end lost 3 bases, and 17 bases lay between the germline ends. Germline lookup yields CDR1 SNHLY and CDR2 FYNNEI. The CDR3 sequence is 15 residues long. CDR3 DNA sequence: TGTGCCAGCGGAACAGGGTCGACGGACAATCAGCCCCAGCATTTT. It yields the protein CASGTGSTDNQPQHF.

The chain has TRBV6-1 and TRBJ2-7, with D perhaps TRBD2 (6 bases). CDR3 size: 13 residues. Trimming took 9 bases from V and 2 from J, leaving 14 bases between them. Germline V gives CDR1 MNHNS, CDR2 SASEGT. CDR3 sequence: CASTSGTPYEQYF. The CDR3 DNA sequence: TGTGCCAGTACCTCCGGGACTCCCTACGAGCAGTACTTC.

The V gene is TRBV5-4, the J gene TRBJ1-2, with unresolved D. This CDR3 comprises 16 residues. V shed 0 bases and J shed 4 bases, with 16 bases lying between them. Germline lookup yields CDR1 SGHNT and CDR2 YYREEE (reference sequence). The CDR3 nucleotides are TGTGCCAGCAGCTTGGGGTCGGCCCTAGGGAGCTATGGCTACACCTTC. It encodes CASSLGSALGSYGYTF.

The CDR3, as DNA: TGTGCCAGCGGGCAGTATGAAGCTTTCTTT. Protein product: CASGQYEAFF. This chain links TRBV2 with TRBJ1-1; D gene unclear. The CDR3 runs to 10 residues. Germline CDR1 is SNHLY and CDR2 is FYNNEI. Trimming left V 8 bases short and J 7 bases short, with 8 bases between.

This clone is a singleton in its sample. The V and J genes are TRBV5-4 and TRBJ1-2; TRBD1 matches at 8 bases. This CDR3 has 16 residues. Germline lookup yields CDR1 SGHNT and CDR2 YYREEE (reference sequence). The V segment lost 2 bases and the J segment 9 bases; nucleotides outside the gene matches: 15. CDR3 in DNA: TGTGCCAGCAGCTTACGACAGGGGCGACCCTCTATCCGCTACACCTTC. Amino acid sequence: CASSLRQGRPSIRYTF.

CDR3 amino acids: CASTSGEGFTGELFF. Written as DNA, the CDR3 is TGTGCCAGCACCTCAGGAGAAGGATTCACCGGGGAGCTGTTTTTT. This chain joins TRBV7-6 and TRBJ2-2, with D unresolved. The germline V gene has CDR1 SGHVS and CDR2 FNYEAQ. V was pared by 7 bases and J by 4 bases, with 16 bases between. The CDR3 has 15 residues. Variable domain in full (rest from reference TRBV7-6 and TRBJ2-2): GAGVSQSPRYKVTKRGQDVALRCDPISGHVSLYWYRQALGQGPEFLTYFNYEAQQDKSGLPNDRFSAERPEGSISTLTIQRTEQRDSAMYRCASTSGEGFTGELFFGEGSRLTVL.

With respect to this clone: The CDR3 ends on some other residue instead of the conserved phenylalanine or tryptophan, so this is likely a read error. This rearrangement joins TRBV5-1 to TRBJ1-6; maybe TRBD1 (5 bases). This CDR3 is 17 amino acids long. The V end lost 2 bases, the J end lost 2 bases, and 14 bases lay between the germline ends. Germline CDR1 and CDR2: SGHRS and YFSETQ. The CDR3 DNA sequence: TGCGCCAGCAGCTTTCGGGCCTGGGGGACCTATAATTCACCCCTCCACCTT. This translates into CASSFRAWGTYNSPLHL.

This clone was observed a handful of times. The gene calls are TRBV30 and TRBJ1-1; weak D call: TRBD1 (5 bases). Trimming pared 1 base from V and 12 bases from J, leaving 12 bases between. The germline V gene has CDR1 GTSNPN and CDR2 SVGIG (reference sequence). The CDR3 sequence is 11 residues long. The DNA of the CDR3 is TGTGCCTGGAGTGGGGAGGCAGGGCCTTTCTTT. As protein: CAWSGEAGPFF. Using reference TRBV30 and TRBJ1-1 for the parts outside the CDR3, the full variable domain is SQTIHQWPATLVQPVGSPLSLECTVEGTSNPNLYWYRQAAGRGLQLLFYSVGIGQISSEVPQNLSASRPQDRQFILSSKKLLLSDSGFYLCAWSGEAGPFFGQGTRLTVV.

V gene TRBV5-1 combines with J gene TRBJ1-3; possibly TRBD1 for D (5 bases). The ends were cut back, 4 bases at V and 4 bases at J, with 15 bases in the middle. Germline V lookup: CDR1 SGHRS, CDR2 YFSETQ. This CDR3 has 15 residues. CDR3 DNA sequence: TGCGCCAGCAGCGCTGGAGGGGCGTACGGAAACACCATATATTTT. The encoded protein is CASSAGGAYGNTIYF.

CDR3 loop: CASSTVLGLETQYF. The CDR3, as DNA: TGTGCCAGCAGTACGGTATTAGGGTTGGAGACCCAGTACTTC. The chain uses TRBV6-5 and TRBJ2-5; the D is unclear. The germline gives CDR1 MNHEY, CDR2 SVGAGI. Trimming left V 5 bases short and J 5 bases short, with 15 bases between. The CDR3 totals 14 residues.

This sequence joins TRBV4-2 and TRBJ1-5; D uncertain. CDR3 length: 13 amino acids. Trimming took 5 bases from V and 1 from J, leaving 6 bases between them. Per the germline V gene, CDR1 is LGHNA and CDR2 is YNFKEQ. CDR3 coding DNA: TGTGCCAGCAGCGGACGGAGCAATCAGCCCCAGCATTTT. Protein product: CASSGRSNQPQHF.

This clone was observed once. The CDR3 sequence is CASSSRGRGETQYF. CDR3 sequence (DNA): TGCGCCAGCAGCTCCCGGGGTAGAGGAGAGACCCAGTACTTC. The V and J genes are TRBV5-1 and TRBJ2-5; weak D call: TRBD2 (5 bases). The germline CDR1 and CDR2 sequences are SGHRS and YFSETQ. Between the trimmed V and J ends, which lost 3 bases and 4 bases, there was a span of 13 bases. CDR3 size: 14 residues.